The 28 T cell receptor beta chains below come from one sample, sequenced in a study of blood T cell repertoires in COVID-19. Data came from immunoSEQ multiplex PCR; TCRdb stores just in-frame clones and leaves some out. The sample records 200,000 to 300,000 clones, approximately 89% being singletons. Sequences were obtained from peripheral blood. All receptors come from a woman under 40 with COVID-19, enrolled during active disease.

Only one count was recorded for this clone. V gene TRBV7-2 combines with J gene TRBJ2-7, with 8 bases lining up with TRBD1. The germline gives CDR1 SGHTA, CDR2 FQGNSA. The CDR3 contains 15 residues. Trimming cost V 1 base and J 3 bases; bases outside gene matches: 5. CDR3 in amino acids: CASSLEQGGVYEQYF. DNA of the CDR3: TGTGCCAGCAGCTTAGAACAGGGGGGTGTCTACGAGCAGTACTTC. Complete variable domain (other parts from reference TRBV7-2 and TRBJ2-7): GAGVSQSPSNKVTEKGKDVELRCDPISGHTALYWYRQSLGQGLEFLIYFQGNSAPDKSGLPSDRFSAERTGGSVSTLTIQRTQQEDSAVYLCASSLEQGGVYEQYFGPGTRLTVT.

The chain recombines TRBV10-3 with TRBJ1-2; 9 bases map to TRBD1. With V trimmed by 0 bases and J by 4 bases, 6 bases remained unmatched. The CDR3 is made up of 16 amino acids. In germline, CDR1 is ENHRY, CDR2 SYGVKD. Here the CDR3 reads CAISESGTGFSYGYTF. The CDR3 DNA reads TGTGCCATCAGTGAGTCGGGGACAGGGTTCAGCTATGGCTACACCTTC.

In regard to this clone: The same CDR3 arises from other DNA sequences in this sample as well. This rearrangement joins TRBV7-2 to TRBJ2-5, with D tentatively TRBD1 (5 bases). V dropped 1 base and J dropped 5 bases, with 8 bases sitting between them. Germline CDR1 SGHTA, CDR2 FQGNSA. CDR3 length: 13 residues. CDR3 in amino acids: CASSLGGRETQYF. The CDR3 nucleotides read TGTGCCAGCAGCTTAGGGGGCCGGGAGACCCAGTACTTC.

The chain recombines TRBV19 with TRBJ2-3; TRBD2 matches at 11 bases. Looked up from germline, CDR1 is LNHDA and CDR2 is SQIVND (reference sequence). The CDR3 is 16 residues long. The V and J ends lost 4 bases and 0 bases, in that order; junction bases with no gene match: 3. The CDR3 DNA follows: TGTGCCAGTAGTAAGACTAGCGGGGTAAGCACAGATACGCAGTATTTT. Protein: CASSKTSGVSTDTQYF. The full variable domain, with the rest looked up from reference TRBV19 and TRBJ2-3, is DGGITQSPKYLFRKEGQNVTLSCEQNLNHDAMYWYRQDPGQGLRLIYYSQIVNDFQKGDIAEGYSVSREKKESFPLTVTSAQKNPTAFYLCASSKTSGVSTDTQYFGPGTRLTVL.

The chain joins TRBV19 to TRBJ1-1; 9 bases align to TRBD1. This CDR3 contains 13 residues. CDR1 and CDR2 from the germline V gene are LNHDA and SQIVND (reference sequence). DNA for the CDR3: TGTGCTACCGGACAGGGGATGAACACTGAAGCTTTCTTT. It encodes CATGQGMNTEAFF.

CDR3 sequence reads: CASSLGTGGEGNSPLHF. CDR3 DNA: TGTGCCAGCAGTTTAGGGACAGGGGGTGAGGGGAATTCACCCCTCCACTTT. The rearrangement uses TRBV25-1 and TRBJ1-6; 11 bases match TRBD1. The germline V gene encodes CDR1 MGHDK and CDR2 SYGVNS. Trimming cost V 5 bases and J 7 bases; bases outside gene matches: 10. This CDR3 contains 17 residues. Filled out from reference TRBV25-1 and TRBJ1-6, the complete variable domain reads EADIYQTPRYLVIGTGKKITLECSQTMGHDKMYWYQQDPGMELHLIHYSYGVNSTEKGDLSSESTVSRIRTEHFPLTLESARPSHTSQYLCASSLGTGGEGNSPLHFGNGTRLTVT.

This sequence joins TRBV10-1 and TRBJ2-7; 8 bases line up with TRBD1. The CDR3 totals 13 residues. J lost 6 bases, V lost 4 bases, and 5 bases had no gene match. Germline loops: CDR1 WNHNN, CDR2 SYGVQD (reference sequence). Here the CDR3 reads CASSAWTGTEQYF. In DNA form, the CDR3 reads TGCGCCAGCAGTGCCTGGACAGGGACCGAGCAGTACTTC.

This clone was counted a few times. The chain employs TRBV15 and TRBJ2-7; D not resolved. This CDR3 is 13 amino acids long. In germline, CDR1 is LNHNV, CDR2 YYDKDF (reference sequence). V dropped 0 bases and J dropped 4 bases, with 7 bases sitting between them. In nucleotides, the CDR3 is TGTGCCACCAGCAGAGATCTAGGATACGAGCAGTACGTC. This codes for CATSRDLGYEQYV.

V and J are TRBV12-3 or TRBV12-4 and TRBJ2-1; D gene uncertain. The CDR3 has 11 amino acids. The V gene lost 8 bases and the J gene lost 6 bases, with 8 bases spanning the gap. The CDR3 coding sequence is TGTGCCAGCCTGGAGCGCAATGAGCAGTTCTTC. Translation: CASLERNEQFF.

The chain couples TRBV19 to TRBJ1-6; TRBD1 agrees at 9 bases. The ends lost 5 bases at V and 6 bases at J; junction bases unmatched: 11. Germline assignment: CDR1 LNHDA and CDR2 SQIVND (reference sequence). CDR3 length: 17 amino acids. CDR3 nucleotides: TGTGCCAGTAGTCCACGGGGACAGGGAGGGGGTAATTCACCCCTCCACTTT. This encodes CASSPRGQGGGNSPLHF.

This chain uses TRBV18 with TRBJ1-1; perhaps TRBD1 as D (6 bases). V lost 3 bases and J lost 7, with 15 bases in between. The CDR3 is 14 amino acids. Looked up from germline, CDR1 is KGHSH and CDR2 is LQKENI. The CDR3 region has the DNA TGTGCCAGCTCACCTAACCAGGGGTATAATGAAGCTTTCTTT. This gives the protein CASSPNQGYNEAFF.

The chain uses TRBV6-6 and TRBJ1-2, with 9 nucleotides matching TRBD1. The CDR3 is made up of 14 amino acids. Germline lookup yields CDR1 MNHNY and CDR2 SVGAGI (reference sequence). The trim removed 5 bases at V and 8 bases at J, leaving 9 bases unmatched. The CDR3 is CASSLRDRAGGYTF. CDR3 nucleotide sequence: TGTGCCAGCAGTCTCCGGGACAGGGCGGGGGGCTACACCTTC.

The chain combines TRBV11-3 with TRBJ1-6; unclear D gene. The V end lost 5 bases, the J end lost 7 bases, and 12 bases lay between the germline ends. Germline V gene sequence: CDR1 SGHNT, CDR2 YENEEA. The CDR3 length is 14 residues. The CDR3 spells CASSLRLENSPLHF. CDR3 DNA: TGTGCCAGCAGCCTAAGACTAGAGAATTCACCCCTCCACTTT.

The CDR3 spells CASSYSSHEQFF. Here the CDR3 DNA reads TGTGCCAGCAGTTACTCGAGCCATGAGCAGTTCTTC. The chain uses TRBV6-5 and TRBJ2-1, with D unclear. CDR3 length: 12 residues. Germline CDR1 reads MNHEY; CDR2 reads SVGAGI. The ends were cut back, 0 bases at V and 8 bases at J, with 5 bases in the middle.

Written as DNA, the CDR3 is TGTGCCAGTAGTTCTCACAGGGTTGCTAACTATGGCTACACCTTC. This gives the protein CASSSHRVANYGYTF. The chain has TRBV19 and TRBJ1-2; TRBD1 is a possible D gene (6 bases). CDR1 and CDR2 (germline): LNHDA, SQIVND (reference sequence). Trimming shortened V by 5 bases and J by 0 bases, and 13 bases separated the two germline ends. The length of the CDR3 is 15 residues.

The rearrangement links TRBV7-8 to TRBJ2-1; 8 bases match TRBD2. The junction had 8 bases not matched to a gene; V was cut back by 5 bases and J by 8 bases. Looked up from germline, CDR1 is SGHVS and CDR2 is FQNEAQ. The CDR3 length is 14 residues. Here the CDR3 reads CASSPAVAGYEQFF. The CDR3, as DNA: TGTGCCAGCAGCCCTGCGGTAGCGGGATATGAGCAGTTCTTC.

This chain's CDR3 is CASSLEWDRDNSPLHF. CDR3 nucleotide sequence: TGTGCCAGCAGCTTAGAGTGGGACAGGGATAATTCACCCCTCCACTTT. This chain joins TRBV7-2 and TRBJ1-6; 9 bases fit TRBD1. Unmatched junction bases numbered 3, after V lost 1 base and J lost 5 bases. Germline V CDR1 and CDR2: SGHTA, FQGNSA. The CDR3 loop spans 16 amino acids.

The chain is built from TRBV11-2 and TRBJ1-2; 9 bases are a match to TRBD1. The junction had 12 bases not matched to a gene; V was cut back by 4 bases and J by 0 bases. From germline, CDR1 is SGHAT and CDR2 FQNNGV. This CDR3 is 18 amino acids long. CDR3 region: CASSSPGTGNLPNYGYTF. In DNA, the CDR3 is TGTGCCAGCAGCTCCCCGGGGACAGGGAATCTACCTAACTATGGCTACACCTTC.

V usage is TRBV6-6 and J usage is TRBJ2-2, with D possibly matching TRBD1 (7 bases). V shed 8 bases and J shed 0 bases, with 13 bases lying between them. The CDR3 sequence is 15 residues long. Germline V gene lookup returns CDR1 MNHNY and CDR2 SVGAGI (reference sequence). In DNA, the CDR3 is TGTGCCAGCCGGCGGGACAGTGCGAACACCGGGGAGCTGTTTTTT. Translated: CASRRDSANTGELFF.

CDR3 region: CASSMMVRSNEKLFF. The CDR3 DNA reads TGTGCCAGTAGTATGATGGTCCGGTCTAATGAAAAACTGTTTTTT. The chain has TRBV19 and TRBJ1-4; D unclear. The CDR3 extends over 15 amino acids. V was trimmed by 3 bases and J by 3 bases, leaving 11 bases between them. CDR1 is LNHDA, CDR2 SQIVND, per germline (reference sequence). The full variable domain, rest sourced from reference TRBV19 and TRBJ1-4, is DGGITQSPKYLFRKEGQNVTLSCEQNLNHDAMYWYRQDPGQGLRLIYYSQIVNDFQKGDIAEGYSVSREKKESFPLTVTSAQKNPTAFYLCASSMMVRSNEKLFFGSGTQLSVL.

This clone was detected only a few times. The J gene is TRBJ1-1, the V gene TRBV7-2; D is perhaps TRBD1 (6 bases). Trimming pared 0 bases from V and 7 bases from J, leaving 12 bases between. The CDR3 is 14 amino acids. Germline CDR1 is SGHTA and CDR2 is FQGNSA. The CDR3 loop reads CASSLAAGDHEAFF. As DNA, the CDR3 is TGTGCCAGCAGCTTAGCGGCAGGGGACCATGAAGCTTTCTTT.

Here the CDR3 reads CASFFGIRGPQHF. CDR3 bases: TGCGCCAGCTTTTTTGGGATCAGGGGTCCCCAGCATTTT. This chain links TRBV4-3 with TRBJ1-5, with a tentative D call TRBD1 (6 bases). The germline V gene encodes CDR1 LGHNA and CDR2 YSLEER. The CDR3 has 13 residues. Trimming stripped 8 bases from V and 10 bases from J, with 18 bases between.

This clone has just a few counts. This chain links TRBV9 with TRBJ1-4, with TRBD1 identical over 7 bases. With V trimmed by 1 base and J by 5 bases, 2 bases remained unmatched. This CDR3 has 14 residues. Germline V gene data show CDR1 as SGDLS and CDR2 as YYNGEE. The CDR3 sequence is CASSVSGGNEKLFF. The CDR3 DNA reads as TGTGCCAGCAGCGTATCAGGGGGAAATGAAAAACTGTTTTTT.

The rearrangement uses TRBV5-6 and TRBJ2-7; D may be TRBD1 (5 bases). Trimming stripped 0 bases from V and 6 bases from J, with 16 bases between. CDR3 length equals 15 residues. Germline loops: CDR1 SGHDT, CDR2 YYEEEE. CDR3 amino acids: CASSLVGELGLEQYV. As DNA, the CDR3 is TGTGCCAGCAGCTTGGTCGGAGAACTGGGGCTCGAGCAGTACGTC.

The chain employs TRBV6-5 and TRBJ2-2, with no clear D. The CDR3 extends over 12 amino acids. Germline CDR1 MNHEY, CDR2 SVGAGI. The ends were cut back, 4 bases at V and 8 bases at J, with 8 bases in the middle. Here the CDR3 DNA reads TGTGCCAGCAGTTCCCGTATTGGGGAGCTGTTTTTT. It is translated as CASSSRIGELFF.

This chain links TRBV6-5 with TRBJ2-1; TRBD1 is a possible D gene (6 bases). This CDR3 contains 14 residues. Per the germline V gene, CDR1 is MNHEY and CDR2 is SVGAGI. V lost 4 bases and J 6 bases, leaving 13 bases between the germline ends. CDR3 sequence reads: CASSSFNRVNEQFF. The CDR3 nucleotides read TGTGCCAGCAGTTCCTTTAACAGGGTCAATGAGCAGTTCTTC.

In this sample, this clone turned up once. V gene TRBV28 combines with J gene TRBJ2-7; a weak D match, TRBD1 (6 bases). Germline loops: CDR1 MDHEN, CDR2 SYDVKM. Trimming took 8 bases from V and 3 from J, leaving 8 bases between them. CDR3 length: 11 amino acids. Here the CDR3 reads CASGDIYEQYF. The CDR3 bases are TGTGCCAGCGGGGACATCTACGAGCAGTACTTC.

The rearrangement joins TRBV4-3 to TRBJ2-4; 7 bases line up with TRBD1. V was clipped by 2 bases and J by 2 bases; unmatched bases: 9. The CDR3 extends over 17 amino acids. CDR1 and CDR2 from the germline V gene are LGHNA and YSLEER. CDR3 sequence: CASSQYESRGPKNIQYF. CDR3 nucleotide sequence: TGCGCCAGCAGCCAATATGAATCGAGGGGGCCCAAAAACATTCAGTACTTC.